Presented here are 6 T cell receptor beta chains from one specimen sequenced in a study of cytomegalovirus exposure and HLA in healthy donors. Method: immunoSEQ multiplex PCR; TCRdb's copy keeps in-frame clones and lacks some. The repertoire holds 190,000 or so clones, with roughly four fifths as singletons. Source material: PBMCs. The receptors shown here come from a woman aged 18 to 35 in good health and CMV-seropositive.

The J gene is TRBJ2-3, the V gene TRBV9, with 11 bases matching TRBD2. Germline-derived CDR1 and CDR2 are SGDLS and YYNGEE. Trimming cost V 4 bases and J 7 bases; bases outside gene matches: 5. This CDR3 is built from 14 residues. CDR3 protein: CASSLAGGLNTQYF. The DNA of the CDR3 is TGTGCCAGCAGCCTAGCGGGGGGACTGAATACGCAGTATTTT.

This chain links TRBV15 with TRBJ2-3, with D tentatively TRBD2 (6 bases). Trimming took off 3 bases at V and 2 bases at J, with 12 bases between the two ends. The CDR3 runs to 15 residues. The germline gives CDR1 LNHNV, CDR2 YYDKDF (reference sequence). The CDR3 region is CATSSGTGITDTQYF. The CDR3 nucleotides are TGTGCCACCAGCAGCGGGACTGGAATCACAGATACGCAGTATTTT.

The chain employs TRBV4-1 and TRBJ2-7; 10 bases align to TRBD1. The germline gives CDR1 MGHRA, CDR2 YSYEKL. The CDR3 has 14 residues. V was pared by 4 bases and J by 2 bases, with 2 bases of the junction left unmatched. Here the CDR3 DNA reads TGCGCCAGCAGCCGAGGGACAGGGGCCTACGAGCAGTACTTC. Translating it yields CASSRGTGAYEQYF.

The chain employs TRBV6-1 and TRBJ2-5, with D maybe TRBD1 (6 bases). Deletions cut 7 bases from V and 1 base from J, with 13 bases between. The CDR3 totals 14 residues. Germline V gene sequence: CDR1 MNHNS, CDR2 SASEGT. The chain's CDR3 is CASMVQGPQETQYF. In DNA, the CDR3 is TGTGCCAGCATGGTACAGGGACCCCAAGAGACCCAGTACTTC.

The chain employs TRBV15 and TRBJ1-1, with D perhaps matching TRBD1 (6 bases). Between the trimmed V and J ends, which lost 0 bases and 8 bases, there was a span of 13 bases. Germline V CDR1 and CDR2: LNHNV, YYDKDF (reference sequence). CDR3 length: 14 residues. Here the CDR3 reads CATSRDRVTGEAFF. The DNA of the CDR3 is TGTGCCACCAGCAGAGATCGAGTGACAGGAGAAGCTTTCTTT.

This clone occurred once. The genes are TRBV14 and TRBJ2-7; 8 positions match TRBD1. Trimming removed 1 base from V and 6 bases from J; junction bases left unmatched: 11. Per germline, CDR1 SGHDN and CDR2 FVKESK. The CDR3 runs 16 residues. The CDR3 DNA is TGTGCCAGCAGCCAAGGTTCGACAGGGGCAATGTTCGAGCAGTACTTC. It yields the protein CASSQGSTGAMFEQYF.